This T cell receptor beta chain was sequenced for a study of shared clonotypes between healthy human individuals. Study findings and constraints: Shared across a few donors were around 5% of the naive CD4 clonotypes. It was the few donors that limited the genetic and exposure-history diversity represented. The sampled material consisted only of blood, and tissue repertoires are likely to differ.

On this clone: Its antigen is currently unknown.

Sorted subsets were amplified in replicate PCRs using around 0.2 ug DNA, roughly 30,000 T cell genomes. Method: immunoSEQ multiplex PCR; TCRdb's copy keeps in-frame clones and lacks some. Of approximately 2.4 million clones detected, approximately 94% appear once; the ten largest clones hold 0.13%. Trimming cost V 3 bases and J 4 bases, with 10 bases left between them. From germline, CDR1 is SEHNR and CDR2 FQNEAQ (reference sequence). The CDR3 is 13 amino acids. The chain employs TRBV7-9 and TRBJ2-7; D gene uncertain. This sequence was found in a man aged 18-30 years in good health. Input material: naive CD4+ T cells sorted from blood. Subset reported: CD45RA+ positively selected. This chain's CDR3 is CASSFSSLYEQYF. In DNA form, the CDR3 reads TGTGCCAGCAGCTTCTCATCCCTTTACGAGCAGTACTTC.